The source of this T cell receptor beta chain is a study of cytomegalovirus exposure and HLA in healthy donors. Study-wide results and limits: Most TCR sequences proved rare, with some public TCRs found in many donors. Investigators reported approximately 150 TCR beta chains as tied to cytomegalovirus. The authors confirmed in vitro that three CMV-associated chains were specific for CMV antigens. It was found in a later analysis that first-cohort TCR clusters tended to co-occur in the 100 to 150 validation repertoires.

Libraries were prepared by immunoSEQ multiplex PCR; TCRdb keeps only in-frame clonotypes and omits some of them. The data show roughly 220,000 clones, with over 80% seen just once and more than 13% held by the top ten. V gave up 2 bases and J gave up 3 bases, with 11 bases separating them. This CDR3 is 13 amino acids long. Germline CDR1 is GTSNPN and CDR2 is SVGIG (reference sequence). This clone has a handful of counts. Its antigen is unidentified. The sequence was obtained from a woman aged 25-40 years in good health and CMV-seropositive. The V call is TRBV30, the J call TRBJ2-7, with D hard to call. The sequencing input was PBMCs. The CDR3 is CAWSRDTNYEQYF. CDR3 nucleotides: TGTGCCTGGAGTCGAGACACCAACTACGAGCAGTACTTC.